This record covers a single TCR beta chain. The sample originates from a study of T cell changes during pregnancy in multiple sclerosis. Libraries were prepared by immunoSEQ multiplex PCR; TCRdb keeps only in-frame clonotypes and omits some of them. The repertoire holds about 70,000 clones, with approximately 92% as singletons. The germline V and J ends were trimmed by 5 bases and 3 bases, with 16 bases remaining between them. The germline V gene encodes CDR1 SGHAT and CDR2 FQNNGV. The CDR3 has 15 residues. The chain combines TRBV11-2 with TRBJ1-1, with D hard to call. The receptor was isolated from a female donor with multiple sclerosis, enrolled in a pregnancy study. This sample comprised peripheral blood, obtained in the first trimester of pregnancy. The CDR3 nucleotides read TGTGCCAGCAGCCCCAGGACTCATGGGCACACTGAAGCTTTCTTT. Translation gives CASSPRTHGHTEAFF.